A single sample is the source of the 20 T cell receptor beta chains below, sequenced in a study of early T cells in non-severe SARS-CoV-2 infection. TCRdb used MiXCR to reprocess the 5' RACE reads, holding one entry per CDR3 protein. The sample has roughly 36,000 distinct CDR3 sequences, approximately 5.2% seen once; the top ten hold approximately 13%. The source material was whole blood. These receptors were obtained from an adult who was a healthcare worker with PCR-confirmed SARS-CoV-2 infection or an uninfected control (not recorded which).

At least ten counts were recorded for this clonotype. The chain uses TRBV5-1 and TRBJ2-3; 11 bases map to TRBD2. The CDR3 has 17 amino acids. CDR1 is SGHRS and CDR2 is YFSETQ in the germline V gene. The V gene end was trimmed by 6 bases and the J gene end by 2 bases; junction bases not matched to a gene: 11. Written as DNA, the CDR3 is TGCGCCAGCACCAAGATGACTAGCGGGGTGTCCACAGATACGCAGTATTTT. Amino acids: CASTKMTSGVSTDTQYF.

V gene TRBV19 combines with J gene TRBJ1-1, with 8 bases identical to TRBD1. This CDR3 is 15 amino acids long. Per germline, CDR1 LNHDA and CDR2 SQIVND (reference sequence). The junction had 7 bases not matched to a gene; V was cut back by 6 bases and J by 1 base. The CDR3, as DNA: TGTGCCAGTAGCCCCAGGGGGCTGCCGAACACTGAAGCTTTCTTT. Protein: CASSPRGLPNTEAFF.

The table lists this clonotype with a few counts. J is TRBJ2-7 and V is TRBV2; either TRBD1 or TRBD2 may fit D (5 bases each). This CDR3 has 13 amino acids. Trimming cost V 6 bases and J 3 bases, with 12 bases left between them. The germline CDR1 and CDR2 sequences are SNHLY and FYNNEI. CDR3: CASRPGTLYEQYF. The CDR3 coding sequence is TGTGCCAGCAGGCCCGGGACCCTCTACGAGCAGTACTTC.

The sample holds many counts of this clonotype. The chain joins TRBV6-2 or TRBV6-3 to TRBJ2-4, with D perhaps being TRBD1 or TRBD2 (6 bases each). In germline, CDR1 is MNHEY, CDR2 SVGEGT. The ends were cut back, 0 bases at V and 6 bases at J, with 12 bases in the middle. The length of the CDR3 is 15 residues. CDR3 sequence reads: CASSYSAGEVNIQYF. In DNA, the CDR3 is TGTGCCAGCAGTTACTCGGCAGGGGAGGTAAACATTCAGTACTTC.

This sequence joins TRBV2 and TRBJ2-5; D may be TRBD2 (5 bases). Germline lookup yields CDR1 SNHLY and CDR2 FYNNEI. V was cut by 6 bases and J by 1 base, with 15 bases left in between. This CDR3 has 15 residues. The CDR3 loop reads CASRLTLTTQETQYF. DNA of the CDR3: TGTGCCAGCAGGCTCACCTTGACTACCCAAGAGACCCAGTACTTC.

There are many counts of this clonotype. The V call is TRBV2, the J call TRBJ1-5; tentatively, D is TRBD1 (6 bases). Germline CDR1 is SNHLY and CDR2 is FYNNEI. V was pared by 0 bases and J by 7 bases, with 10 bases between. The CDR3 loop spans 14 amino acids. The CDR3 loop reads CASSEAAGEQPQHF. The CDR3, as DNA: TGTGCCAGCAGTGAAGCGGCAGGGGAACAGCCCCAGCATTTT.

The V gene is TRBV10-3, the J gene TRBJ1-2; the match to TRBD1 covers 7 bases. Trimming cost V 4 bases and J 0 bases; bases outside gene matches: 11. The germline V gene has CDR1 ENHRY and CDR2 SYGVKD. The CDR3 length is 17 residues. The CDR3 sequence: CAISGGQEPDTNYGYTF. The CDR3 region has the DNA TGTGCCATCAGTGGAGGACAGGAGCCCGACACTAACTATGGCTACACCTTC.

This clonotype was seen more than once but under ten times. DNA of the CDR3: TGTGCCAGCAGCTTAAGTTATGGGACACAGCGAAGGGGGGATCACAATGAGCAGTTCTTC. This sequence encodes CASSLSYGTQRRGDHNEQFF. The rearrangement joins TRBV7-9 to TRBJ2-1; D tentatively fits TRBD1 or TRBD2 (6 bases each). This CDR3 contains 20 residues. V gave up 2 bases and J gave up 5 bases, with 28 bases separating them. Germline V CDR1 and CDR2: SEHNR, FQNEAQ (reference sequence).

This clonotype has at least ten counts. This sequence joins TRBV3-1 and TRBJ1-2; no firm D call. V was trimmed by 3 bases and J by 1 base, leaving 6 bases between them. The CDR3 spans 13 residues. CDR1 is LGHDT and CDR2 is YNNKEL in the germline V gene (reference sequence). CDR3 nucleotides: TGTGCCAGCAGCCAGGGGAGTAACTATGGCTACACCTTC. Its protein product is CASSQGSNYGYTF.

This clonotype was observed many times. The genes are TRBV20-1 and TRBJ1-4; no clear D. The CDR3 contains 11 residues. CDR1 DFQATT and CDR2 SNEGSKA come from the germline V gene (reference sequence). V was pared by 6 bases and J by 8 bases, with 10 bases between. The DNA of the CDR3 is TGCAGTGCCCCCACCCGAGAAAAACTGTTTTTT. Protein sequence: CSAPTREKLFF.

This clonotype has at least ten counts. This chain connects TRBV2 to TRBJ1-5; 7 bases map to TRBD1. V shed 8 bases, J shed 5 bases, and the junction held 18 bases outside the gene matches. The CDR3 contains 17 residues. Per the germline V gene, CDR1 is SNHLY and CDR2 is FYNNEI. This CDR3 is CASQELRDGRGDQPQHF. In DNA form, the CDR3 reads TGTGCCAGCCAGGAGCTCCGGGACGGCAGGGGGGATCAGCCCCAGCATTTT.

DNA of the CDR3: TGTGCCAGCAGCTTAGCGGGGGGGCTAGGGCAGCCCCAGCATTTT. Translating it yields CASSLAGGLGQPQHF. This sequence joins TRBV7-2 and TRBJ1-5, with TRBD1 as a possible D gene (6 bases). V gave up 0 bases and J gave up 7 bases, with 13 bases separating them. Germline CDR1 and CDR2: SGHTA and FQGNSA. The CDR3 is 15 amino acids.

The sample holds many counts of this clonotype. The chain carries TRBV4-1 and TRBJ1-1; D is ambiguous. CDR3 length equals 15 residues. The ends were cut back, 1 base at V and 1 base at J, with 10 bases in the middle. Germline V lookup: CDR1 MGHRA, CDR2 YSYEKL. As DNA, the CDR3 is TGCGCCAGCAGCCAAGGGGAGGTAAGGAACACTGAAGCTTTCTTT. Its protein product is CASSQGEVRNTEAFF.

In this sample, this clonotype turned up many times. The rearrangement links TRBV11-2 to TRBJ2-3; TRBD2 matches at 7 bases. The V segment lost 5 bases and the J segment 3 bases; nucleotides outside the gene matches: 5. This CDR3 contains 14 residues. CDR1 and CDR2 (germline): SGHAT, FQNNGV. The CDR3 coding sequence is TGTGCCAGCAGCCCAAGACTAGCAACAGATACGCAGTATTTT. This sequence encodes CASSPRLATDTQYF.

In its sample, this clonotype was seen many times. The rearrangement links TRBV30 to TRBJ1-2; D unresolved. This CDR3 is built from 14 residues. CDR1 and CDR2 (germline): GTSNPN, SVGIG (reference sequence). V lost 0 bases, J lost 4 bases, and 12 bases lay in between. DNA of the CDR3: TGTGCCTGGAGTGTCGGAGGATCCATCTATGGCTACACCTTC. This codes for CAWSVGGSIYGYTF.

This clonotype was seen only a few times. The J gene is TRBJ2-1, the V gene TRBV6-1; maybe TRBD1 (6 bases). CDR1 is MNHNS, CDR2 SASEGT, per germline. The CDR3 consists of 14 residues. Trimming left V 6 bases short and J 8 bases short, with 17 bases between. In DNA, the CDR3 is TGTGCCAGCAGGTACAGGGTGGCGGTCGATGAGCAGTTCTTC. As protein: CASRYRVAVDEQFF.

This clonotype was counted ten times or more. J is TRBJ1-3 and V is TRBV12-3 or TRBV12-4, with D uncertain. This CDR3 spans 12 amino acids. The germline V and J ends were trimmed by 7 bases and 4 bases, with 8 bases remaining between them. CDR3: CASNTGGNTIYF. The DNA of the CDR3 is TGTGCCAGCAACACGGGAGGAAACACCATATATTTT.

This clonotype was counted only a few times. The chain recombines TRBV5-1 with TRBJ1-1, with a tentative D call TRBD1 (5 bases). Trimming cost V 4 bases and J 4 bases, with 14 bases left between them. The germline gives CDR1 SGHRS, CDR2 YFSETQ. The CDR3 contains 14 residues. The CDR3 DNA reads TGCGCCAGCAGCGACACAGGAGGTACCACTGAAGCTTTCTTT. Encoded protein: CASSDTGGTTEAFF.

This clonotype has at least ten counts. The chain has TRBV29-1 and TRBJ2-1, with a possible D match to TRBD1 (5 bases). In germline, CDR1 is SQVTM, CDR2 ANQGSEA. The length of the CDR3 is 14 residues. V was trimmed by 4 bases and J by 8 bases, leaving 18 bases between them. The chain's CDR3 is CSVVPTGMIDEQFF. As DNA, the CDR3 is TGCAGCGTTGTCCCCACAGGAATGATAGATGAGCAGTTCTTC.

The table lists this clonotype with many counts. The V and J genes are TRBV4-2 and TRBJ2-3, with TRBD2 identical over 9 bases. This CDR3 region has 16 residues. CDR1 is LGHNA, CDR2 YNFKEQ, per germline. Losses at the gene ends were 4 bases for V and 4 bases for J; bases not matched to a gene: 9. CDR3 sequence: CASSPGGSGGADTQYF. The CDR3 DNA sequence: TGTGCCAGCAGCCCAGGGGGTAGCGGGGGAGCAGATACGCAGTATTTT.